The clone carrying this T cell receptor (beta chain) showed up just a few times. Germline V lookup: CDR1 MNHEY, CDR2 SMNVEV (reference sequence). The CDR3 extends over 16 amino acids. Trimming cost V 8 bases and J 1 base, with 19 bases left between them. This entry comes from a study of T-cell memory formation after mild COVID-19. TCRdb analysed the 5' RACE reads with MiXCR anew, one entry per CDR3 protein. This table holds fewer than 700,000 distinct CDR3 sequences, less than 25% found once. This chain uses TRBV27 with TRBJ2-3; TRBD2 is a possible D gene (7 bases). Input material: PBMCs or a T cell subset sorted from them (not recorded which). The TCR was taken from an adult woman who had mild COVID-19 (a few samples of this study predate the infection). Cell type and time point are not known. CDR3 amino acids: CASCSWSGGRTDTQYF. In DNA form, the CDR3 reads TGTGCCAGCTGCTCTTGGTCGGGGGGCCGCACAGATACGCAGTATTTT.